This TCR beta chain is drawn from a study of blood T cell repertoires in COVID-19. The data were produced by immunoSEQ multiplex PCR, yet TCRdb's version contains in-frame clones alone and is incomplete. The sample carries around 140,000 clones, 75% to 90% recorded once. Trimming shortened V by 8 bases and J by 3 bases, and 11 bases separated the two germline ends. CDR1 is LGHDT, CDR2 YNNKEL, per germline (reference sequence). This CDR3 spans 12 amino acids. The specimen was peripheral blood. The V call is TRBV3-1 (or the pseudogene TRBV3-2), the J call TRBJ2-7; D perhaps matches TRBD2 (7 bases). This TCR derives from a man aged 50 or older who had recovered from COVID-19. The CDR3 nucleotides read TGTGCCAGCGGGGGGGGCAACTACGAGCAGTACTTC. It encodes CASGGGNYEQYF.